This TCR beta chain originates from a study of control samples from healthy donors and cancer patients. This clone was seen a handful of times. Measured with immunoSEQ multiplex PCR; TCRdb has only the in-frame clones, and not every one. The top ten hold 15% to 19% of the sample, which has over 75,000 clones, 91% seen once. Germline CDR1 reads LNHDA; CDR2 reads SQIVND (reference sequence). This CDR3 has 12 amino acids. Deletions cut 9 bases from V and 10 bases from J, with 18 bases between. The source of this sequence is a young man in good health. This chain links TRBV19 with TRBJ1-1; no clear D. Sequences were obtained from blood. The CDR3 loop reads CASGGRDLGAFF. DNA for the CDR3: TGTGCCAGCGGCGGACGCGATTTAGGAGCTTTCTTT.